This entry lists 7 T cell receptor beta chains sequenced from one sample in a study of control samples from healthy donors and cancer patients. Repertoires were generated with immunoSEQ multiplex PCR, while TCRdb's copy carries only in-frame clones and drops some. The sample carries over 100,000 clones, 90% recorded once. The material sequenced was blood. These receptors all come from a human donor in good health. The donor label of this sample is uncertain.

The rearrangement links TRBV30 to TRBJ2-5; D may be TRBD2 (6 bases). Germline V gene lookup returns CDR1 GTSNPN and CDR2 SVGIG (reference sequence). The length of the CDR3 is 14 residues. V was pared by 2 bases and J by 2 bases, with 12 bases between. CDR3: CAWSRGNSQETQYF. DNA of the CDR3: TGTGCCTGGAGTCGGGGGAATAGTCAAGAGACCCAGTACTTC.

V usage is TRBV6-6 and J usage is TRBJ1-1; the D is unclear. The ends were cut back, 6 bases at V and 1 base at J, with 9 bases in the middle. Germline loops: CDR1 MNHNY, CDR2 SVGAGI (reference sequence). The CDR3 contains 13 residues. The CDR3 DNA reads as TGTGCCAGCAGCCAACAGAAGAACACTGAAGCTTTCTTT. Translation gives CASSQQKNTEAFF.

J is TRBJ1-5 and V is TRBV30, with D possibly being TRBD1 (6 bases). This CDR3 region has 15 residues. Germline loops: CDR1 GTSNPN, CDR2 SVGIG (reference sequence). V lost 0 bases and J lost 1, with 10 bases in between. CDR3 amino acids: CAWSVLGGSNQPQHF. The CDR3 bases are TGTGCCTGGAGTGTACTAGGGGGGAGCAATCAGCCCCAGCATTTT.

The chain links TRBV10-1 to TRBJ2-1; D is possibly TRBD1 (6 bases). The CDR3 runs 15 residues. Germline values: CDR1 WNHNN, CDR2 SYGVQD (reference sequence). V lost 3 bases and J lost 4, with 13 bases in between. CDR3 sequence (DNA): TGCGCCAGCAGTGAACAGGCAGGGGATTACAATGAGCAGTTCTTC. As protein: CASSEQAGDYNEQFF.

The chain uses TRBV18 and TRBJ2-3; 9 bases line up with TRBD2. The CDR3 is 16 residues long. With V trimmed by 2 bases and J by 3 bases, 6 bases remained unmatched. Germline V gene lookup returns CDR1 KGHSH and CDR2 LQKENI. CDR3 amino acids: CASSPGTSGLTDTQYF. Written as DNA, the CDR3 is TGTGCCAGCTCACCAGGAACTAGCGGGCTTACAGATACGCAGTATTTT.

The CDR3 DNA reads as TGTGCCAGCAGCTCACAGGGGGCGCGAACCACTGAAGCTTTCTTT. Its protein is CASSSQGARTTEAFF. This sequence joins TRBV7-8 and TRBJ1-1, with 9 bases lining up with TRBD1. The CDR3 loop spans 15 amino acids. Unmatched junction bases numbered 7, after V lost 4 bases and J lost 4 bases. CDR1 is SGHVS and CDR2 is FQNEAQ in the germline V gene.

This clone was seen only once. Here the CDR3 reads CASSYRGNQPQHF. Here the CDR3 DNA reads TGTGCCAGCAGTTACAGGGGCAATCAGCCCCAGCATTTT. The rearrangement joins TRBV12-3 or TRBV12-4 to TRBJ1-5, with D perhaps matching TRBD1 (6 bases). The CDR3 covers 13 residues. Trimming removed 4 bases at V and 2 bases at J, with 6 bases between.